What follows describes a single TCR beta chain. Its antigen is as yet unknown. The protocol was immunoSEQ multiplex PCR, while the TCRdb copy is restricted to in-frame clones and leaves out a portion. The sample comprises more than 140,000 clones, around nine tenths of which are singletons, and roughly 5% rests with the top ten. The data were obtained in a study of T cell responses to AZD1222 COVID-19 vaccine. Overall study findings and caveats: Targeting of unmutated variant regions was reportedly seen in nearly half of spike-specific TCRs. White British people made up most donors, females outnumbered males, and clonal diversity was possibly underestimated.

Germline values: CDR1 MDHEN, CDR2 SYDVKM. The CDR3 consists of 14 residues. V lost 6 bases and J lost 0, with 6 bases in between. This chain connects TRBV28 to TRBJ1-6; D gene ambiguous. Material: peripheral blood, obtained on day 0 of AZD1222 vaccination. This clonotype was obtained from an adult in good health. The CDR3 region has the DNA TGTGCCAGCAGCCGGCGCTCCTATAATTCACCCCTCCACTTT. This sequence encodes CASSRRSYNSPLHF. The full variable domain, completed using reference TRBV28 and TRBJ1-6, is DVKVTQSSRYLVKRTGEKVFLECVQDMDHENMFWYRQDPGLGLRLIYFSYDVKMKEKGDIPEGYSVSREKKERFSLILESASTNQTSMYLCASSRRSYNSPLHFGNGTRLTVT.